This T cell receptor (beta chain) was found in a study of blood T cell repertoires in COVID-19. Profiling relied on immunoSEQ multiplex PCR, and the TCRdb table lists in-frame clones only, not all of them. The sample holds 170,000 or so clones, 85% to 95% seen once. Trimming removed 4 bases at V and 1 base at J, with 14 bases between. CDR1 SGHKS and CDR2 YYEKEE come from the germline V gene (reference sequence). The CDR3 is 15 amino acids. The sequencing input was peripheral blood. The sequence came from a man between 50 and 59 years old with acute or convalescent COVID-19. V gene TRBV5-5 combines with J gene TRBJ1-1, with a weak D call TRBD1 (5 bases). The CDR3 DNA reads TGTGCCAGCAGCAGGGACTGGGGTTCGAACACTGAAGCTTTCTTT. It is translated as CASSRDWGSNTEAFF.